This TCR beta chain derives from a study of T cell changes during pregnancy in multiple sclerosis. The data were produced by immunoSEQ multiplex PCR, yet TCRdb's version contains in-frame clones alone and is incomplete. The sample holds some 83,000 clones, about nine tenths seen once. Germline lookup yields CDR1 LGHNA and CDR2 YNFKEQ. The CDR3 is 16 residues long. After removal of 0 bases from V and 4 bases from J, the junction contained 5 bases not matched to a gene. This receptor was identified in a female donor in good health, serving as a control in a pregnancy study. Some clones in this sample may be carry-over from other donors' samples. The rearrangement uses TRBV4-2 and TRBJ2-4, with 8 bases identical to TRBD2. The material sequenced was PBMCs, taken in the first trimester of pregnancy. CDR3 DNA sequence: TGTGCCAGCAGCCAAGAGGAGCGGGGGAAGAAAAACATTCAGTACTTC. Amino acid sequence: CASSQEERGKKNIQYF.